Each of the 25 T cell receptor beta chains below was sequenced from the same sample in a study of healthy donors' naive CD4 and CD8 T cells (dated by TCRdb to the mid-2010s). Data came from a 454 GS FLX Titanium. A previously published linear amplification protocol was used to construct TCR libraries from about 490 ng of total RNA. TCRdb passed the public sequencing reads through fastp at Q25 and MiXCR, retaining productive beta sequences. Each CDR3 protein appears once, grouped with its most common genes and DNA. This sample holds about 180,000 distinct CDR3 sequences; 65% to 75% were observed only once. More than 2% of the sample is in the top ten clones. Material: naive CD4+ and CD8+ T cells sorted from blood, pooled from several donors. The sample's cell subset or site label, in plain terms: FACS-sorted naive CD4+ (CD45RO-CD45RA+) and naive CD8+ (CD45RA+CD27bright) T cells. These receptors were collected from a pool of human donors in good health; the sample pools cells from several healthy donors.

This chain connects TRBV13 to TRBJ2-7, with D perhaps matching TRBD2 (6 bases). The germline V gene encodes CDR1 PRHDT and CDR2 FYEKMQ (reference sequence). The germline V and J ends were trimmed by 5 bases and 2 bases, with 13 bases remaining between them. This CDR3 comprises 14 residues. The CDR3 here is CASSHRDFPYEQYF. CDR3 sequence (DNA): TGTGCCAGCAGCCACCGGGACTTCCCCTACGAGCAGTACTTC.

This clonotype was seen only a few times. The gene calls are TRBV10-3 and TRBJ1-3; D uncertain. The V gene's germline CDR1 is ENHRY and CDR2 SYGVKD. The germline V and J ends were trimmed by 3 bases and 8 bases, with 8 bases remaining between them. CDR3 size: 12 residues. CDR3 DNA: TGTGCCATCAGTGACCCTTTTGACACCATATATTTT. It translates to CAISDPFDTIYF.

The chain is built from TRBV29-1 and TRBJ1-5; no clear D gene. V gave up 4 bases and J gave up 3 bases, with 7 bases separating them. The CDR3 extends over 12 amino acids. Germline lookup yields CDR1 SQVTM and CDR2 ANQGSEA. The CDR3 region has the DNA TGCAGCGTTGCGGAGCCCAATCAGCCCCAGCATTTT. Translation gives CSVAEPNQPQHF.

The chain uses TRBV6-2 or TRBV6-3 and TRBJ1-6; D might be TRBD1 (6 bases). V lost 6 bases, J lost 7 bases, and 19 bases lay in between. The CDR3 loop spans 16 amino acids. CDR1 MNHEY and CDR2 SVGEGT come from the germline V gene. Here the CDR3 reads CASSQMTGLNNSPLHF. The CDR3 DNA is TGTGCCAGCAGCCAAATGACAGGATTAAACAATTCACCCCTCCACTTT.

The J gene is TRBJ2-7, the V gene TRBV27; TRBD1 or TRBD2 may be the D gene (5 bases each). Germline lookup yields CDR1 MNHEY and CDR2 SMNVEV (reference sequence). Trimming shortened V by 8 bases and J by 3 bases, and 14 bases separated the two germline ends. The CDR3 is made up of 13 amino acids. The CDR3 loop reads CASGGVGDYEQYF. The DNA for the CDR3 is TGTGCCAGCGGAGGAGTGGGGGACTACGAGCAGTACTTC.

The chain joins TRBV28 to TRBJ1-5; D might be TRBD1 (5 bases). The V end was cut by 6 bases, the J end by 7 bases, with 19 bases between. There are 15 residues in the CDR3. Germline CDR1 reads MDHEN; CDR2 reads SYDVKM. The CDR3 coding sequence is TGTGCCAGCAGCGTCGGTCAGGGCGCCGGACAGCCCCAGCATTTT. Translation gives CASSVGQGAGQPQHF.

CDR3 sequence: CATGQGSWEQYF. Here the CDR3 DNA reads TGTGCCACGGGACAGGGCTCCTGGGAGCAGTACTTC. V and J are TRBV6-5 and TRBJ2-7; 9 nucleotides line up with TRBD1. CDR1 is MNHEY, CDR2 SVGAGI, per germline. Germline trimming cut 10 bases from V and 7 bases from J; bases unmatched to any gene: 8. This CDR3 spans 12 amino acids.

The chain recombines TRBV29-1 with TRBJ1-1; TRBD1 agrees at 7 bases. J was trimmed by 3 bases and V by 5 bases; bases with no gene match: 9. CDR1 and CDR2 (germline): SQVTM, ANQGSEA. The CDR3 is 14 residues long. The CDR3 protein is CSVRLSTGDTEAFF. For the CDR3, the DNA is TGCAGCGTTAGGTTGTCTACAGGGGACACTGAAGCTTTCTTT. The full variable domain, its missing parts supplied by reference TRBV29-1 and TRBJ1-1, is SAVISQKPSRDICQRGTSLTIQCQVDSQVTMMFWYRQQPGQSLTLIATANQGSEATYESGFVIDKFPISRPNLTFSTLTVSNMSPEDSSIYLCSVRLSTGDTEAFFGQGTRLTVV.

This clonotype occurred a few times. The V and J genes are TRBV6-5 and TRBJ2-1; D call uncertain. V was pared by 6 bases and J by 0 bases, with 12 bases between. This CDR3 has 15 residues. CDR1 is MNHEY and CDR2 is SVGAGI in the germline V gene. CDR3 in amino acids: CASSPQTRSYNEQFF. CDR3 in DNA: TGTGCCAGCAGCCCACAGACACGCTCCTACAATGAGCAGTTCTTC.

The V gene is TRBV5-1, the J gene TRBJ2-2, with D possibly being TRBD2 (5 bases). CDR3 length: 14 residues. Trimming removed 3 bases from V and 4 bases from J, with 10 bases in between. The germline gives CDR1 SGHRS, CDR2 YFSETQ. The CDR3 sequence is CASSSGMGTGELFF. CDR3 nucleotide sequence: TGCGCCAGCAGCTCGGGGATGGGCACCGGGGAGCTGTTTTTT.

The rearrangement links TRBV10-3 to TRBJ1-3, with D possibly matching TRBD1 (5 bases). Per germline, CDR1 ENHRY and CDR2 SYGVKD. V shed 0 bases and J shed 0 bases, with 12 bases lying between them. The CDR3 length is 17 residues. Written as DNA, the CDR3 is TGTGCCATCAGTGAGTCTGGCGCAGGGAGCTCTGGAAACACCATATATTTT. Its protein product is CAISESGAGSSGNTIYF.

This sequence joins TRBV12-3 or TRBV12-4 and TRBJ2-3, with D unresolved. The CDR3 is 14 amino acids. Trimming took off 5 bases at V and 4 bases at J, with 13 bases between the two ends. DNA for the CDR3: TGTGCCAGCAGTGCCTGGTTCGGTCCAGATACGCAGTATTTT. It yields the protein CASSAWFGPDTQYF.

CDR3: CSVAGQYEAFF. CDR3 sequence (DNA): TGCAGCGTTGCGGGACAGTATGAAGCTTTCTTT. J is TRBJ1-1 and V is TRBV29-1; 7 bases are shared with TRBD1. CDR3 length: 11 amino acids. With 4 bases clipped from V and 7 bases from J, the junction kept 3 bases outside the gene matches. Germline CDR1 and CDR2: SQVTM and ANQGSEA. The variable domain in full, with the rest retrieved from reference TRBV29-1 and TRBJ1-1, is SAVISQKPSRDICQRGTSLTIQCQVDSQVTMMFWYRQQPGQSLTLIATANQGSEATYESGFVIDKFPISRPNLTFSTLTVSNMSPEDSSIYLCSVAGQYEAFFGQGTRLTVV.

The V call is TRBV20-1, the J call TRBJ1-1; possibly TRBD1 for D (5 bases). The CDR3 sequence is 13 residues long. Per the germline V gene, CDR1 is DFQATT and CDR2 is SNEGSKA (reference sequence). V shed 5 bases and J shed 1 base, with 11 bases lying between them. The CDR3 DNA follows: TGCAGTGCTGCCCAGGGAGGGAACACTGAAGCTTTCTTT. It is translated as CSAAQGGNTEAFF.

This chain connects TRBV20-1 to TRBJ1-5; D is unresolved. Per the germline V gene, CDR1 is DFQATT and CDR2 is SNEGSKA (reference sequence). V was cut by 4 bases and J by 0 bases, with 7 bases left in between. The CDR3 is 13 amino acids. CDR3 DNA sequence: TGCAGTGCTAAGACAAATAGCAATCAGCCCCAGCATTTT. As protein: CSAKTNSNQPQHF.

For the CDR3, the DNA is TGCAGTCCTGGTCGCTACGAGCAGTACTTC. Its translation: CSPGRYEQYF. The chain couples TRBV20-1 to TRBJ2-7; D ambiguous. Germline CDR1 is DFQATT and CDR2 is SNEGSKA (reference sequence). The V gene lost 8 bases and the J gene lost 3 bases, with 8 bases spanning the gap. The CDR3 consists of 10 residues.

In this sample, this clonotype turned up a few times. This chain uses TRBV14 with TRBJ2-1; the match to TRBD2 covers 8 bases. The CDR3 loop spans 16 amino acids. V was pared by 4 bases and J by 0 bases, with 5 bases of the junction left unmatched. Germline V gene sequence: CDR1 SGHDN, CDR2 FVKESK. The CDR3 bases are TGTGCCAGCAGCCGAACCGGGACTAGCTCCTACAATGAGCAGTTCTTC. Protein: CASSRTGTSSYNEQFF.

This rearrangement joins TRBV7-8 to TRBJ1-2; D gene unclear. CDR1 and CDR2 from the germline V gene are SGHVS and FQNEAQ. Trimming took 1 base from V and 7 from J, leaving 7 bases between them. The CDR3 has 12 residues. In DNA form, the CDR3 reads TGTGCCAGCAGCTTAGAGTCCACTGGCTACACCTTC. This codes for CASSLESTGYTF.

The chain couples TRBV19 to TRBJ2-7; 8 positions agree with TRBD2. Germline assignment: CDR1 LNHDA and CDR2 SQIVND (reference sequence). Losses at the gene ends were 10 bases for V and 7 bases for J; bases not matched to a gene: 12. The CDR3 covers 13 residues. Written as DNA, the CDR3 is TGTGCCACCGGACCGGGACTAGTTGGAGAGCAGTACTTC. Residues: CATGPGLVGEQYF.

The rearrangement links TRBV6-5 to TRBJ1-2; no clear D. The germline V and J ends were trimmed by 2 bases and 4 bases, with 11 bases remaining between them. Germline V CDR1 and CDR2: MNHEY, SVGAGI. The CDR3 spans 14 residues. CDR3 sequence: CASSYRAGGYGYTF. The CDR3, as DNA: TGTGCCAGCAGTTACAGAGCAGGAGGCTATGGCTACACCTTC.

This clonotype came up a few times. V and J are TRBV29-1 and TRBJ2-1, with D maybe TRBD2 (5 bases). Germline lookup yields CDR1 SQVTM and CDR2 ANQGSEA. The CDR3 has 13 amino acids. The V and J ends lost 3 bases and 2 bases respectively, with 8 bases between them. The CDR3 DNA follows: TGCAGCGTTGAGTCACTAGCCTACAATGAGCAGTTCTTC. It encodes CSVESLAYNEQFF.

The chain couples TRBV19 to TRBJ1-1, with D perhaps TRBD1 (5 bases). Trimming removed 3 bases at V and 4 bases at J, with 12 bases between. Per the germline V gene, CDR1 is LNHDA and CDR2 is SQIVND (reference sequence). The CDR3 consists of 14 residues. CDR3 bases: TGTGCCAGTAGTATTAGGGACGACGGCACTGAAGCTTTCTTT. Its translation: CASSIRDDGTEAFF.

The V gene is TRBV27, the J gene TRBJ2-7; D may be TRBD2 (6 bases). V dropped 3 bases and J dropped 3 bases, with 12 bases sitting between them. Looked up from germline, CDR1 is MNHEY and CDR2 is SMNVEV (reference sequence). The CDR3 contains 14 residues. This chain's CDR3 is CASSFTSSRYEQYF. The DNA for the CDR3 is TGTGCCAGCAGTTTCACTAGCAGTCGCTACGAGCAGTACTTC.

V usage is TRBV21-1 and J usage is TRBJ1-3; the D call TRBD1 from the table was never checked on the DNA. TRBV21-1 is described as a pseudogene. The length of the CDR3 is 16 residues. The DNA for the CDR3 is TGTGCCAGCAGCAAAGTAGGGGTAAACTCTGGAAACACCATATATTTT. It translates to CASSKVGVNSGNTIYF.

The chain uses TRBV29-1 and TRBJ2-1; either TRBD1 or TRBD2 may fit D (5 bases each). Germline-derived CDR1 and CDR2 are SQVTM and ANQGSEA. Between the trimmed V and J ends, which lost 5 bases and 0 bases, there was a span of 14 bases. The CDR3 contains 15 residues. The CDR3 DNA is TGCAGCGTTACCGGGACCCCGAGCTCCTACAATGAGCAGTTCTTC. This encodes CSVTGTPSSYNEQFF.